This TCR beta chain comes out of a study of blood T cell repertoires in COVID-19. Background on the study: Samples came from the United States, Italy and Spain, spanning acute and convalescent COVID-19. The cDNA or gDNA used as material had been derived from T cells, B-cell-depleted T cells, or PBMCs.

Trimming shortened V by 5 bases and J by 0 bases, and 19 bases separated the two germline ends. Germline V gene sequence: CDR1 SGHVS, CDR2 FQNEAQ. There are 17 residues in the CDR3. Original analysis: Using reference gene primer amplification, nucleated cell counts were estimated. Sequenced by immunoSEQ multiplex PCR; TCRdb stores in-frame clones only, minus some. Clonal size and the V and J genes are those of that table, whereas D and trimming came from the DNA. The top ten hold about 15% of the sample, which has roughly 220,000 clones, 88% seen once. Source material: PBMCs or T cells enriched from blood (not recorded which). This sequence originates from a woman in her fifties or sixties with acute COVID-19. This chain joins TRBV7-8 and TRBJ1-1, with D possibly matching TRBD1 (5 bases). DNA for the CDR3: TGTGCCAGCAGCCCACAGGTTGTCGTAGTGGTGAACACTGAAGCTTTCTTT. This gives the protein CASSPQVVVVVNTEAFF.